The clone carrying this T cell receptor beta chain was counted a few times. Antigen specificity is unknown. This entry belongs to a study of beta chain features in type 1 diabetes. Whole-study results and caveats: Type 1 diabetes patients showed a moderate but significant shortening of TCRB CDR3s in all four CD4+ subsets.

Germline V gene lookup returns CDR1 MGHRA and CDR2 YSYEKL. The CDR3 is 15 residues long. V dropped 1 base and J dropped 5 bases, with 14 bases sitting between them. Every isolated RNA sample was fully reverse transcribed, so sequencing captured expressed TCRB transcripts. Deep immunoSEQ sequencing covered naive, central memory and regulatory T cell samples. Clones were sequenced by immunoSEQ multiplex PCR, and TCRdb holds only the in-frame ones, with some missing. The table has 150,000 to 200,000 clones, about 9.1% seen once. The receptor was isolated from a woman under 30 in good health. This chain uses TRBV4-1 with TRBJ1-2; unclear D gene. Sequenced sample: central memory CD4+ T cells from blood. Here the CDR3 DNA reads TGCGCCAGCAGCCAAGCCGGGCCAGGCGGGTATGGCTACACCTTC. This translates into CASSQAGPGGYGYTF.